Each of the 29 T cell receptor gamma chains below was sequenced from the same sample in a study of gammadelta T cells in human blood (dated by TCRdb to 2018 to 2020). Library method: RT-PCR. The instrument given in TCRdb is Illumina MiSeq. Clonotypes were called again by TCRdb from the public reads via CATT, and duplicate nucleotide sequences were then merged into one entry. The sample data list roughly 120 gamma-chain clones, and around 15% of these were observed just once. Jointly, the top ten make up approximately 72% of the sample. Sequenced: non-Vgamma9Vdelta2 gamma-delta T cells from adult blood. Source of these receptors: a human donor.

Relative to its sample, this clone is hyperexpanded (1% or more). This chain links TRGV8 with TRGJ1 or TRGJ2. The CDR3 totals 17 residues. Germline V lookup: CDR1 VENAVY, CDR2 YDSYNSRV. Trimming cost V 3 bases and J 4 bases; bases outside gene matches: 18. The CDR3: CATWDGVSGSRYYKKLF. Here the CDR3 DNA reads TGTGCCACCTGGGATGGAGTAAGCGGGAGCCGATATTATAAGAAACTCTTT.

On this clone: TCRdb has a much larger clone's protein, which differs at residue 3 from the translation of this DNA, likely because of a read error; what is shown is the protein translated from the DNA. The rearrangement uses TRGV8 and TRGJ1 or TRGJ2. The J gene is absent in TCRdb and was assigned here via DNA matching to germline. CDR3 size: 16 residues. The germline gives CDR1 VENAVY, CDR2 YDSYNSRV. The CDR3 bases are TGTGCCGCCTGGGATAGGCTCGGGGAGAATTATTATAAGAAACTCTTT. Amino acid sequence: CAAWDRLGENYYKKLF.

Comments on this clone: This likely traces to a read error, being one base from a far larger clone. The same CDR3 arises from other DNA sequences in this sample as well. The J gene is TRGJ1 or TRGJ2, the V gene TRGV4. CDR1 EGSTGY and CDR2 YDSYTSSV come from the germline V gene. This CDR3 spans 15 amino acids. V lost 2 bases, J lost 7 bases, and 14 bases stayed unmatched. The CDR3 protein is CATWDVASPYYKKLF. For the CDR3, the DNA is TGTGCCACCTGGGATGTCGCTTCTCCTTACTATAAGAAACTCTTT.

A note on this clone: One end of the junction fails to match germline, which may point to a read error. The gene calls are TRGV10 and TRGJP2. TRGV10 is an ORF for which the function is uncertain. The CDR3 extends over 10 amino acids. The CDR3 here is CAGGDWIKTF. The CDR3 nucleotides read TGCGCCGGGGGTGATTGGATCAAGACGTTT.

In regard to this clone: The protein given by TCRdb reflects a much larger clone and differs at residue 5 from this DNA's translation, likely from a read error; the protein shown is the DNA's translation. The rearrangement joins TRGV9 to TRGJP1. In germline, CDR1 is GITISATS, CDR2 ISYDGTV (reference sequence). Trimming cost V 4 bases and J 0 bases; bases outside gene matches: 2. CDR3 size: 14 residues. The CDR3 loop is CALWDDTTGWFKIF. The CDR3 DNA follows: TGTGCCTTGTGGGATGATACCACTGGTTGGTTCAAGATATTT.

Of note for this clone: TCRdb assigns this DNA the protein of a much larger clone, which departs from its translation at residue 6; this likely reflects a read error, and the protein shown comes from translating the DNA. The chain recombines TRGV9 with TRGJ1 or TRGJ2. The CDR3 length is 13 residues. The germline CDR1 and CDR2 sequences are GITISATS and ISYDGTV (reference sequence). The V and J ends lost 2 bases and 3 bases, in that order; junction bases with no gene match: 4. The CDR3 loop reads CALWEGPYYKKLF. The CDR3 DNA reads TGTGCCTTGTGGGAGGGACCTTATTATAAGAAACTCTTT.

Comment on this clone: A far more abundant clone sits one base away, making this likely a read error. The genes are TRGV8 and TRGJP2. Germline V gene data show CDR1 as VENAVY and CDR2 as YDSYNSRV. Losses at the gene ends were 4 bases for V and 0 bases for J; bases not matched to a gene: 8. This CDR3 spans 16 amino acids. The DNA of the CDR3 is TGTGCCACCTGGGAATGGGTCTATAGTAGTGATTGGATCAAGACGTTT. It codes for CATWEWVYSSDWIKTF.

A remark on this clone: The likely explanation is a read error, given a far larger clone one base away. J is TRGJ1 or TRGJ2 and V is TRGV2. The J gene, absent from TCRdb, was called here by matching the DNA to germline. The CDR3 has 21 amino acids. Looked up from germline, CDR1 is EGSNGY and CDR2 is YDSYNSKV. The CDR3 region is CATWDGYGVAGFFSHYYKKLF. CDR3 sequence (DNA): TGTGCAACCTGGGACGGGTATGGGGTCGCGGGCTTTTTTTCTCATTATTATAAGAAACTCTTT.

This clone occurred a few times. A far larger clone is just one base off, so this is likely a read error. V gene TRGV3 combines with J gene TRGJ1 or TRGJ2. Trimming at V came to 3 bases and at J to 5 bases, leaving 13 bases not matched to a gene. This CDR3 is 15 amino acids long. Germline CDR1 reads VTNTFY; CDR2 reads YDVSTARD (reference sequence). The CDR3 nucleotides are TGTGCCACCTGGGACCGCCAGGAGGGGGATTATAAGAAACTCTTT. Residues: CATWDRQEGDYKKLF.

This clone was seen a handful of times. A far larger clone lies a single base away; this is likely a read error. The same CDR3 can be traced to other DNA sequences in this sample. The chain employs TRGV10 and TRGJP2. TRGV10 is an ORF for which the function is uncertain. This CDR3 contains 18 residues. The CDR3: CAAWNSGRFAGGDWIKTF. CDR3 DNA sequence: TGTGCGGCGTGGAATTCGGGGCGGTTCGCCGGGGGTGATTGGATCAAGACGTTT.

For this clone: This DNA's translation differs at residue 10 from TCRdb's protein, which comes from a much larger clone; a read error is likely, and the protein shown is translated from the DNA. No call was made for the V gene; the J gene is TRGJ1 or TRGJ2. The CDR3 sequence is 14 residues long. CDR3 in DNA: TGTGCCTTGTGGGAGTCAGCTAATTATTTTAAGAAACTCTTT. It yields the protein CALWESANYFKKLF.

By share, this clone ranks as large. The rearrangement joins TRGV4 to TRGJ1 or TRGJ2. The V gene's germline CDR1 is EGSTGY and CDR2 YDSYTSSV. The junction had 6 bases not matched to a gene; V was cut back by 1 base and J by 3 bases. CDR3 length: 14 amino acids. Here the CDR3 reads CATWDGLTYYKKLF. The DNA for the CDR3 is TGTGCCACCTGGGATGGATTGACTTATTATAAGAAACTCTTT.

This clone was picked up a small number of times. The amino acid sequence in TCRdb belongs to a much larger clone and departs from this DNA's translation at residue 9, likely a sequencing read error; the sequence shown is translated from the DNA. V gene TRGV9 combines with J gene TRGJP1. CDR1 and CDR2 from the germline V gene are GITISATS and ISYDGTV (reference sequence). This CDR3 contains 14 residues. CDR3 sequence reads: CALWEDTTCWFKIF. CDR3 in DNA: TGTGCCTTGTGGGAAGATACCACTTGTTGGTTCAAGATATTT.

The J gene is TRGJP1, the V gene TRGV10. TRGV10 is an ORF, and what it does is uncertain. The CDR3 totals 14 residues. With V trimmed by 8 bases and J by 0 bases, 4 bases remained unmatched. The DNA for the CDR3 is TGTGCTGCGTGGGAAGATACCACTGGTTGGTTCAAGATATTT. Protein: CAAWEDTTGWFKIF.

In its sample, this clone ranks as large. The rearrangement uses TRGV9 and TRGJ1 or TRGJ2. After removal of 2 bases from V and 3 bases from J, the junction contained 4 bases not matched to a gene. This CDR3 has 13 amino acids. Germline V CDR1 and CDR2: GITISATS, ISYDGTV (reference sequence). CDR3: CALWEALYYKKLF. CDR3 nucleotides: TGTGCCTTGTGGGAGGCGCTTTATTATAAGAAACTCTTT.

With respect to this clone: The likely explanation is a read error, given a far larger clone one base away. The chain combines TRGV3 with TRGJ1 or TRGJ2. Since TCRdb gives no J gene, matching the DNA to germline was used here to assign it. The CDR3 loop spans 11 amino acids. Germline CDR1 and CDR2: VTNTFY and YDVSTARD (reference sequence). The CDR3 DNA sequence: TGTGCCACTTGGGGATATTATAAGAAACTCTTT. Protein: CATWGYYKKLF.

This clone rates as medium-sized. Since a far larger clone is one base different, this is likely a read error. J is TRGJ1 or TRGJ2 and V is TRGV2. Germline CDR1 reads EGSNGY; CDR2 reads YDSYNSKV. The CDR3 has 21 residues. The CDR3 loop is CATWDGYGVAGFFSHYYKKIF. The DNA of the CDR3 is TGTGCCACCTGGGACGGGTATGGGGTCGCGGGCTTTTTTTCTCATTATTATAAGAAAATCTTT.

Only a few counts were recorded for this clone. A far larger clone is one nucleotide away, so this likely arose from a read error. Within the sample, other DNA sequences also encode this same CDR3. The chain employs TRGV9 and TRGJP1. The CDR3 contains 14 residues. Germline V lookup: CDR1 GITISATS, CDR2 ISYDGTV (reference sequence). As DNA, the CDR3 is TGTGCATTGTGGGAAGATACCACTGGTTGGTTCAAGATATTT. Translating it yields CALWEDTTGWFKIF.

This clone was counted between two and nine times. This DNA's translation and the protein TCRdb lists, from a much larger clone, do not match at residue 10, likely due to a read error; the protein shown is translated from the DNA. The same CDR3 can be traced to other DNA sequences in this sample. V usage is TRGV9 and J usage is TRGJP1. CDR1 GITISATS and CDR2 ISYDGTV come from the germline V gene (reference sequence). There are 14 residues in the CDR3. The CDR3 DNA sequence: TGTGCCTTGTGGGAAGATACCACTGGTCGGTTCAAGATATTT. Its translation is CALWEDTTGRFKIF.

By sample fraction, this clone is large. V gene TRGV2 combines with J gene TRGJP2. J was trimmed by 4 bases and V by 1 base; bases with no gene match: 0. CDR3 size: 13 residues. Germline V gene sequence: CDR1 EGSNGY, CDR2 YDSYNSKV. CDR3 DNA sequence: TGTGCCACCTGGGACGGTAGTGATTGGATCAAGACGTTT. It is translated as CATWDGSDWIKTF.

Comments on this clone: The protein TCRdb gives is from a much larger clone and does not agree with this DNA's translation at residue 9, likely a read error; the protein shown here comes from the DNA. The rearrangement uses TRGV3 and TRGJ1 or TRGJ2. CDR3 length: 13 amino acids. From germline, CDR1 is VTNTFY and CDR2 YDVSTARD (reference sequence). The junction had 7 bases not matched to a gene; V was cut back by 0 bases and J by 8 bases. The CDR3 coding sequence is TGTGCCACCTGGGACAGGCCGGGCAATAAGAAACTCTTT. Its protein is CATWDRPGNKKLF.

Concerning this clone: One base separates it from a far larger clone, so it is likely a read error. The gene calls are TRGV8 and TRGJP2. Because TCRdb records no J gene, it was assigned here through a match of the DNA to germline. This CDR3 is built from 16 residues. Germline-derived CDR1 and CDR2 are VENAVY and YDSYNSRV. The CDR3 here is CATWEWAYSSDWIKTF. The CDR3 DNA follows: TGTGCCACATGGGAATGGGCCTATAGTAGTGATTGGATCAAGACGTTT.

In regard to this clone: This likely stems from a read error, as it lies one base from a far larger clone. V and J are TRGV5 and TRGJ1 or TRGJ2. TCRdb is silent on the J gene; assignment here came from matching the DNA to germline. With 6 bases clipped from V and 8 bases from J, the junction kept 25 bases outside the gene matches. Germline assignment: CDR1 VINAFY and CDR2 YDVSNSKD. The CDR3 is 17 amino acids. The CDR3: CATWTNKKLRPPNKKLF. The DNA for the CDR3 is TGTGCCACCTGGACTAATAAGAAACTCCGCCCACCAAATAAGAAACTCTTT.

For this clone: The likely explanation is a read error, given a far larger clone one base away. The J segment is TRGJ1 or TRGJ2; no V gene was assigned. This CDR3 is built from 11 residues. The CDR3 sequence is CATWGYYKKLF. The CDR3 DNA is TGTGCAACCTGGGGATATTATAAGAAACTCTTT.

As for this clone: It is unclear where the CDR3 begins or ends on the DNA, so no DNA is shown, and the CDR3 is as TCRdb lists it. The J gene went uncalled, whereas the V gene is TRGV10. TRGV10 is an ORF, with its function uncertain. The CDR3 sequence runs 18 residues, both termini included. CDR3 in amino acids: CTTVLRGTECDTGWFKIF.

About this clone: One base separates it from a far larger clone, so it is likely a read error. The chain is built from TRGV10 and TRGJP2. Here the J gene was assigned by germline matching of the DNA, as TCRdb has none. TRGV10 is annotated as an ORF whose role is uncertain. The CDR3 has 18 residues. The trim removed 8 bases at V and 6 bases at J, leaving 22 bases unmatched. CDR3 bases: TGTGCTGCGTGGAATTCGGGGCGGTTCGCCAGGGGTGATTGGATCAAGACGTTT. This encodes CAAWNSGRFARGDWIKTF.

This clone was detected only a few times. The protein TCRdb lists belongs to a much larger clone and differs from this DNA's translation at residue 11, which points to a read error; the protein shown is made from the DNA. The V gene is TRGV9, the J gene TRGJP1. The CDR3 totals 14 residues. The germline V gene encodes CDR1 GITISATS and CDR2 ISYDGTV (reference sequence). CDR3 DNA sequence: TGTGCCTTGTGGGAAGATACCACTGGTTGGTTAAAGATATTT. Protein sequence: CALWEDTTGWLKIF.

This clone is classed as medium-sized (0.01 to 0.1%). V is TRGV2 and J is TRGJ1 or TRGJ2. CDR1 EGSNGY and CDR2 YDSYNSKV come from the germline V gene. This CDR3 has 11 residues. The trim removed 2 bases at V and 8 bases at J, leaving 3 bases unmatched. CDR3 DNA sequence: TGTGCCACCTGGGACGATGATAAGAAACTCTTT. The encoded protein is CATWDDDKKLF.

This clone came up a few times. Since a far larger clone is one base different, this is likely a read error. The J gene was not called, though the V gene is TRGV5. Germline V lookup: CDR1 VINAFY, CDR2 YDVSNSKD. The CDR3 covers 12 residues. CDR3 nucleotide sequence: TGTGCCACCTGGGACAGGCTTTATAAGAACCTCTTT. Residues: CATWDRLYKNLF.